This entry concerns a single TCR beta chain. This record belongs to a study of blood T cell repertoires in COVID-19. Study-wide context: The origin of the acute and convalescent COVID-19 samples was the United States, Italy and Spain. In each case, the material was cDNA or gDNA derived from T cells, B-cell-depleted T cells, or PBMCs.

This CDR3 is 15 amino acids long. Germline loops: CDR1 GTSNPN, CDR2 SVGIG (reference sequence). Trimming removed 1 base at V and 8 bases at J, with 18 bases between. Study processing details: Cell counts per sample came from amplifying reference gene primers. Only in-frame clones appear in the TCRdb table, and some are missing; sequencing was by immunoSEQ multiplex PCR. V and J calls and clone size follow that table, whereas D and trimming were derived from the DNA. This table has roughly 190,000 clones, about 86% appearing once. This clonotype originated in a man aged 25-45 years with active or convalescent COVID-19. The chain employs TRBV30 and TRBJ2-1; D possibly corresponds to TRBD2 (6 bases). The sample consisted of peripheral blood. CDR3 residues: CAWSAWAGYGDEQFF. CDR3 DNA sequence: TGTGCCTGGAGTGCCTGGGCGGGATATGGCGATGAGCAGTTCTTC.